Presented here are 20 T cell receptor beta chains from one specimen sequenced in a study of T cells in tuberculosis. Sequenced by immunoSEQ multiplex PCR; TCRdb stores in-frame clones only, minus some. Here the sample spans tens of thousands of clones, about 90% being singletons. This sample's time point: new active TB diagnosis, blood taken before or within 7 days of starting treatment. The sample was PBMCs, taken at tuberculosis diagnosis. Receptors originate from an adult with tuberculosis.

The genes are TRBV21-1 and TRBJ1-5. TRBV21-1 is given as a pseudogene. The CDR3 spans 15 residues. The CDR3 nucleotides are TGTGCCGCAAGTGACGGGGAACCGAACAATCAGCCCCAGCATTTT. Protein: CAASDGEPNNQPQHF.

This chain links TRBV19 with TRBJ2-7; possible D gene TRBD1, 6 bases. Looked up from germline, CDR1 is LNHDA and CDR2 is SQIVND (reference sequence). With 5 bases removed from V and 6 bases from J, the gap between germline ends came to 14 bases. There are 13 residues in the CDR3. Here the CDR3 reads CASSRAGAFEQYF. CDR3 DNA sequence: TGTGCCAGTAGTCGGGCAGGGGCTTTCGAGCAGTACTTC.

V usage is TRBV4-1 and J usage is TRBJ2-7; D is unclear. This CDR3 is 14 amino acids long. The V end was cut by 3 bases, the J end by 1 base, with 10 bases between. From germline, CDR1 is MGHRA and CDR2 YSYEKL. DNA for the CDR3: TGCGCCAGCAGCCACCCAGGAACGTCCTACGAGCAGTACTTC. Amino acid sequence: CASSHPGTSYEQYF.

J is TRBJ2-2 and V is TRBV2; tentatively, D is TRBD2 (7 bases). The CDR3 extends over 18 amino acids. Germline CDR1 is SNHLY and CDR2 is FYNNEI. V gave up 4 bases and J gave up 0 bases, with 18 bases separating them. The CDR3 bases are TGTGCCAGCAGTGCGGCGGGGGCCCGATCCGCGAACACCGGGGAGCTGTTTTTT. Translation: CASSAAGARSANTGELFF.

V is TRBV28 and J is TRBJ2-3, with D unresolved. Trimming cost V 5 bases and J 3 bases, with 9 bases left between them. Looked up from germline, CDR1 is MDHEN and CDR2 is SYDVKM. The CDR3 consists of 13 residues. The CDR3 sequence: CASSPPRTDTQYF. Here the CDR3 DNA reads TGTGCCAGCAGTCCCCCCCGTACAGATACGCAGTATTTT.

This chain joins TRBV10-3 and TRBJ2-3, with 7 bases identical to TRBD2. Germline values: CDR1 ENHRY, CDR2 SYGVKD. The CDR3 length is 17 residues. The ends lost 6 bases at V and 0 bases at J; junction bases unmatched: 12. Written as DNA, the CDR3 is TGTGCCATCAGCGCCCCGGAGGGAGGGACTAGCACAGATACGCAGTATTTT. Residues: CAISAPEGGTSTDTQYF.

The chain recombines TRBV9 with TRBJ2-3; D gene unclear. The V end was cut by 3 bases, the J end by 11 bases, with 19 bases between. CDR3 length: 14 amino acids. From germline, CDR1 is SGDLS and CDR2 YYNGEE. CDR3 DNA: TGTGCCAGCAGCGCTGGAGACCGCGGAAGTGGGCAGTATTTT. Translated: CASSAGDRGSGQYF.

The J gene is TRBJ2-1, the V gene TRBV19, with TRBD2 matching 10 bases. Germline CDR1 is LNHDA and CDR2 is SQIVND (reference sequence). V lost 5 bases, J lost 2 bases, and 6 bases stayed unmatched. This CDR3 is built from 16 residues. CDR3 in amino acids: CASSPRTSGTYNEQFF. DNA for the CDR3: TGTGCCAGTAGTCCACGGACTAGCGGTACCTACAATGAGCAGTTCTTC.

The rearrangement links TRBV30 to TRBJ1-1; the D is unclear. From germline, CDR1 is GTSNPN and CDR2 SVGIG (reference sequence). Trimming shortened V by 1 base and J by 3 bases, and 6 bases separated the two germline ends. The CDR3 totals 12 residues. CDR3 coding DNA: TGTGCCTGGAGTGGGAGAGACACTGAAGCTTTCTTT. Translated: CAWSGRDTEAFF.

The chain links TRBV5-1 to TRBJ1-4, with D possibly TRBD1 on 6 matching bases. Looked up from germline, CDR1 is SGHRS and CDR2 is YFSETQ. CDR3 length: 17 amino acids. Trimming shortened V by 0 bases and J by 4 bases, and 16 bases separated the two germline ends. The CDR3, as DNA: TGCGCCAGCAGCTTGGCACAGGGTCAGAGGATTAATGAAAAACTGTTTTTT. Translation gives CASSLAQGQRINEKLFF.

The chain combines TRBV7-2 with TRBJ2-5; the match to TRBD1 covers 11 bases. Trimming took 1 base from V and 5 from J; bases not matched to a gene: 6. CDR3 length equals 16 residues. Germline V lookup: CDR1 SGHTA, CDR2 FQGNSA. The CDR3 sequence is CASSLGTGGMLETQYF. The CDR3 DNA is TGTGCCAGCAGCTTAGGGACAGGGGGCATGTTGGAGACCCAGTACTTC.

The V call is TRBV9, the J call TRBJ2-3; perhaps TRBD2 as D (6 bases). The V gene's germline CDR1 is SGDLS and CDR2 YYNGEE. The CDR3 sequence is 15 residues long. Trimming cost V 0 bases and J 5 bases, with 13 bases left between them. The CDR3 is CASSVAGSSGDTQYF. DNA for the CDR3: TGTGCCAGCAGCGTAGCTGGGAGTAGCGGAGATACGCAGTATTTT. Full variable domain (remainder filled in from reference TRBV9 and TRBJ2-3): DSGVTQTPKHLITATGQRVTLRCSPRSGDLSVYWYQQSLDQGLQFLIQYYNGEERAKGNILERFSAQQFPDLHSELNLSSLELGDSALYFCASSVAGSSGDTQYFGPGTRLTVL.

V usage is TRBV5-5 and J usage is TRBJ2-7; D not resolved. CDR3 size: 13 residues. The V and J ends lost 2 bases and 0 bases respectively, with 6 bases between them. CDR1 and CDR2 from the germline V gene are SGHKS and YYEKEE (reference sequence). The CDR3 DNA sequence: TGTGCCAGCAGCTTAGCTTTCTCCTACGAGCAGTACTTC. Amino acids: CASSLAFSYEQYF.

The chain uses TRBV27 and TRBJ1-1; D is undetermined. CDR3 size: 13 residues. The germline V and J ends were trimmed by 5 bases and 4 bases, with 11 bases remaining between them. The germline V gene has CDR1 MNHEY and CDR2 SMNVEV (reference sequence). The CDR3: CASSPPGGTEAFF. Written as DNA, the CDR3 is TGTGCCAGCAGTCCCCCGGGTGGCACTGAAGCTTTCTTT.

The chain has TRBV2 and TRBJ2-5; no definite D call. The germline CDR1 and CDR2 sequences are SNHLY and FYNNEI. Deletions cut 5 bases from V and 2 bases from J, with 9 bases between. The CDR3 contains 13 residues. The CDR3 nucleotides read TGTGCCAGCAGTACTAATCGGCAAGAGACCCAGTACTTC. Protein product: CASSTNRQETQYF. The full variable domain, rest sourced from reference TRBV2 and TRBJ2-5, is EPEVTQTPSHQVTQMGQEVILRCVPISNHLYFYWYRQILGQKVEFLVSFYNNEISEKSEIFDDQFSVERPDGSNFTLKIRSTKLEDSAMYFCASSTNRQETQYFGPGTRLLVL.

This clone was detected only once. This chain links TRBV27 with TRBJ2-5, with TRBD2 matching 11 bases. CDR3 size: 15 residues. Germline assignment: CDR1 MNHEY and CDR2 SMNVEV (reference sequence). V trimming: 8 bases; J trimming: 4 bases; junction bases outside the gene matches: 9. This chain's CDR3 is CASCSTGLAGETQYF. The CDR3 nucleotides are TGTGCCAGCTGCTCTACCGGACTAGCGGGAGAGACCCAGTACTTC.

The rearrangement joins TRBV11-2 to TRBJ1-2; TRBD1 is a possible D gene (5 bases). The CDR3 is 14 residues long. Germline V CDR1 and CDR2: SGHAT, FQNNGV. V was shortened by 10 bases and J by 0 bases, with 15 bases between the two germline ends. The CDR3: CATFYRRTNYGYTF. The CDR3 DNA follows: TGTGCCACCTTCTACAGGAGAACTAACTATGGCTACACCTTC.

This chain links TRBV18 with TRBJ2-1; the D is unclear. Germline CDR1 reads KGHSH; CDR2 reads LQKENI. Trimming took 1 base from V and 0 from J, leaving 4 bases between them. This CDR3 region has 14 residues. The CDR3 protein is CASSPQSSYNEQFF. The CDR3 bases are TGTGCCAGCTCACCACAGAGCTCCTACAATGAGCAGTTCTTC.

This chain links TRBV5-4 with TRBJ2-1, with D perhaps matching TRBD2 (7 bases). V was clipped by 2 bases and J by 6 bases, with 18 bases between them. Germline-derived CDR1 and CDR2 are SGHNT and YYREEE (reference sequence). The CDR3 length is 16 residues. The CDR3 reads CASSFPIGGRTNEQFF. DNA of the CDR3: TGTGCCAGCAGCTTCCCCATCGGGGGGCGGACCAATGAGCAGTTCTTC. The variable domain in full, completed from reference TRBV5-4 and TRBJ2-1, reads ETGVTQSPTHLIKTRGQQVTLRCSSQSGHNTVSWYQQALGQGPQFIFQYYREEENGRGNFPPRFSGLQFPNYSSELNVNALELDDSALYLCASSFPIGGRTNEQFFGPGTRLTVL.

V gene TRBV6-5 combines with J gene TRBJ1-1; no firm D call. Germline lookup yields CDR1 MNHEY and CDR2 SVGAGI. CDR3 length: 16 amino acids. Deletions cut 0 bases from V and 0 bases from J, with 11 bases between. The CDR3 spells CASSYSMAGMNTEAFF. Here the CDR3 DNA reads TGTGCCAGCAGTTACTCGATGGCGGGCATGAACACTGAAGCTTTCTTT.